These 19 T cell receptor beta chains were all obtained from the same sample, sequenced in a study of blood T cell repertoires in COVID-19 (dated by TCRdb to 2019 to 2021). Libraries came from the immunoSEQ multiplex PCR assay. TCRdb carries this immuneACCESS record with in-frame sequences only. Its versions omit some clonotypes, under half of them owing to an unresolved V gene in the studies checked, with the rest unexplained. This sample comprises fewer than 600,000 clones, around 89% of them detected only once. 1.5% to 2% of the sample rests with the top ten. Sample: PBMCs or T cells enriched from blood (not recorded which). The source of these receptors is a woman in her thirties or forties who had recovered from COVID-19.

The chain combines TRBV7-2 with TRBJ2-3; 9 bases fit TRBD2. This CDR3 comprises 16 residues. The V gene end was trimmed by 7 bases and the J gene end by 5 bases; junction bases not matched to a gene: 13. From germline, CDR1 is SGHTA and CDR2 FQGNSA. CDR3 DNA: TGTGCCAGCACCTTCGGGTGGGTAGCGGGAGAAGATACGCAGTATTTT. Translation: CASTFGWVAGEDTQYF. The entire variable domain, with the rest obtained from reference TRBV7-2 and TRBJ2-3, is as follows: GAGVSQSPSNKVTEKGKDVELRCDPISGHTALYWYRQSLGQGLEFLIYFQGNSAPDKSGLPSDRFSAERTGGSVSTLTIQRTQQEDSAVYLCASTFGWVAGEDTQYFGPGTRLTVL.

This clone has just one count. This chain joins TRBV4-3 and TRBJ2-1, with a weak D call TRBD1 (5 bases). The V gene's germline CDR1 is LGHNA and CDR2 YSLEER. The V gene lost 3 bases and the J gene lost 6 bases, with 18 bases spanning the gap. The CDR3 consists of 16 residues. CDR3 nucleotides: TGCGCCAGCAGCCAGGGGCTGGGCAGGGCCGGCAATGAGCAGTTCTTC. Protein product: CASSQGLGRAGNEQFF.

CDR3 DNA: TGTGCCAGCAGTTTAACCCACGCGGGGCCCTCCTACAATGAGCAGTTCTTC. This encodes CASSLTHAGPSYNEQFF. This rearrangement joins TRBV27 to TRBJ2-1; possibly TRBD2 for D (6 bases). The V end was cut by 2 bases, the J end by 0 bases, with 14 bases between. This CDR3 has 17 amino acids. The germline V gene has CDR1 MNHEY and CDR2 SMNVEV (reference sequence).

The chain is built from TRBV3-1 (or the pseudogene TRBV3-2) and TRBJ2-3; tentative D call: TRBD2 (5 bases). Per the germline V gene, CDR1 is LGHDT and CDR2 is YNNKEL (reference sequence). The CDR3 has 16 residues. Trimming removed 1 base from V and 0 bases from J, with 11 bases in between. The CDR3 sequence is CASSQGIGGSTDTQYF. Here the CDR3 DNA reads TGTGCCAGCAGCCAAGGGATTGGCGGGAGCACAGATACGCAGTATTTT.

The V gene is TRBV19, the J gene TRBJ2-3, with unresolved D. Per germline, CDR1 LNHDA and CDR2 SQIVND (reference sequence). Trimming shortened V by 7 bases and J by 0 bases, and 14 bases separated the two germline ends. The CDR3 runs 15 residues. The CDR3 sequence: CASNARESSTDTQYF. The CDR3 DNA reads TGTGCCAGTAATGCGAGAGAATCTAGCACAGATACGCAGTATTTT.

The V and J genes are TRBV18 and TRBJ2-5, with D uncertain. Germline CDR1 reads KGHSH; CDR2 reads LQKENI. The V end lost 4 bases, the J end lost 4 bases, and 4 bases lay between the germline ends. The CDR3 is 11 amino acids. CDR3 residues: CASSRRETQYF. CDR3 nucleotides: TGTGCCAGCTCACGGAGAGAGACCCAGTACTTC.

The V and J genes are TRBV30 and TRBJ1-5; D is ambiguous. There are 15 residues in the CDR3. Per germline, CDR1 GTSNPN and CDR2 SVGIG (reference sequence). V shed 0 bases and J shed 5 bases, with 14 bases lying between them. For the CDR3, the DNA is TGTGCCTGGAGTGTAGACGGCCGACGGGATCAGCCCCAGCATTTT. Its protein is CAWSVDGRRDQPQHF. Full variable domain (remainder filled in from reference TRBV30 and TRBJ1-5): SQTIHQWPATLVQPVGSPLSLECTVEGTSNPNLYWYRQAAGRGLQLLFYSVGIGQISSEVPQNLSASRPQDRQFILSSKKLLLSDSGFYLCAWSVDGRRDQPQHFGDGTRLSIL.

This clone showed up just once. The chain joins TRBV3-1 (or the pseudogene TRBV3-2) to TRBJ2-2, with D perhaps TRBD1 (5 bases). In germline, CDR1 is LGHDT, CDR2 YNNKEL (reference sequence). V lost 8 bases and J 4 bases, leaving 14 bases between the germline ends. This CDR3 has 14 residues. CDR3 protein: CASRNQGATGELFF. In DNA form, the CDR3 reads TGTGCCAGCCGCAATCAAGGGGCCACCGGGGAGCTGTTTTTT.

V is TRBV5-1 and J is TRBJ2-2, with 13 bases identical to TRBD2. The CDR3 runs 19 residues. V dropped 0 bases and J dropped 3; count of bases not matched to a gene: 8. The germline gives CDR1 SGHRS, CDR2 YFSETQ. CDR3 coding DNA: TGCGCCAGCAGCTTGGTGGGACTAGCGGGAAGGGTTTACACCGGGGAGCTGTTTTTT. It yields the protein CASSLVGLAGRVYTGELFF.

The V call is TRBV5-1, the J call TRBJ1-1; perhaps TRBD1 as D (6 bases). Trimming took off 4 bases at V and 3 bases at J, with 16 bases between the two ends. From germline, CDR1 is SGHRS and CDR2 YFSETQ. This CDR3 has 15 residues. In DNA, the CDR3 is TGCGCCAGCAGCACTGGACAGACCAGGGACACTGAAGCTTTCTTT. This encodes CASSTGQTRDTEAFF.

This chain uses TRBV10-3 with TRBJ1-5; no firm D call. CDR3 size: 15 residues. Germline V gene sequence: CDR1 ENHRY, CDR2 SYGVKD. V lost 2 bases to trimming and J lost 3 bases, with 11 bases between them. The CDR3 reads CAISEGWANNQPQHF. The CDR3 DNA reads as TGTGCCATCAGTGAGGGGTGGGCCAACAATCAGCCCCAGCATTTT.

V is TRBV10-1 and J is TRBJ2-5; 7 bases map to TRBD1. With V trimmed by 2 bases and J by 4 bases, 7 bases remained unmatched. There are 15 residues in the CDR3. Germline lookup yields CDR1 WNHNN and CDR2 SYGVQD (reference sequence). The CDR3 loop is CASSETATGVETQYF. The CDR3 region has the DNA TGCGCCAGCAGTGAGACAGCTACAGGGGTAGAGACCCAGTACTTC.

V and J are TRBV11-2 and TRBJ1-2; D uncertain. Germline V gene data show CDR1 as SGHAT and CDR2 as FQNNGV. V was cut by 0 bases and J by 5 bases, with 10 bases left in between. The CDR3 runs to 14 residues. In nucleotides, the CDR3 is TGTGCCAGCAGCTTAGAAGCGGTACCATATGGCTACACCTTC. This translates into CASSLEAVPYGYTF. The entire variable domain, with the rest obtained from reference TRBV11-2 and TRBJ1-2, is as follows: EAGVAQSPRYKIIEKRQSVAFWCNPISGHATLYWYQQILGQGPKLLIQFQNNGVVDDSQLPKDRFSAERLKGVDSTLKIQPAKLEDSAVYLCASSLEAVPYGYTFGSGTRLTVV.

V is TRBV27 and J is TRBJ2-1; D not resolved. The V gene lost 7 bases and the J gene lost 2 bases, with 15 bases spanning the gap. The length of the CDR3 is 15 residues. Germline-derived CDR1 and CDR2 are MNHEY and SMNVEV (reference sequence). CDR3 in amino acids: CASTQNLGTYNEQFF. The CDR3 DNA is TGTGCCAGCACCCAAAATCTGGGCACCTACAATGAGCAGTTCTTC.

This clone was counted once. This rearrangement joins TRBV29-1 to TRBJ2-7; the D is unclear. The CDR3 is 12 amino acids. With 3 bases removed from V and 2 bases from J, the gap between germline ends came to 8 bases. CDR1 SQVTM and CDR2 ANQGSEA come from the germline V gene. The CDR3 DNA reads as TGCAGCGTTGAGGCAAACGCCTACGAGCAGTACTTC. Protein sequence: CSVEANAYEQYF.

This clone appeared once. The chain employs TRBV4-1 and TRBJ2-7; TRBD1 aligns across 9 bases. This CDR3 contains 17 residues. CDR1 MGHRA and CDR2 YSYEKL come from the germline V gene. Trimming cost V 0 bases and J 5 bases; bases outside gene matches: 11. CDR3 sequence reads: CASSQDRWGQGYDEQYF. The CDR3 DNA sequence: TGCGCCAGCAGCCAAGATCGGTGGGGACAGGGATACGACGAGCAGTACTTC.

The chain is built from TRBV7-8 and TRBJ2-1, with TRBD2 matching over 9 bases. Germline CDR1 SGHVS, CDR2 FQNEAQ. With 2 bases clipped from V and 10 bases from J, the junction kept 12 bases outside the gene matches. The CDR3 has 16 residues. This CDR3 is CASSLSAIAGVGEQFF. The CDR3 DNA sequence: TGTGCCAGCAGCTTAAGTGCGATAGCGGGAGTAGGCGAGCAGTTCTTC. Complete variable domain (other parts from reference TRBV7-8 and TRBJ2-1): GAGVSQSPRYKVAKRGQDVALRCDPISGHVSLFWYQQALGQGPEFLTYFQNEAQLDKSGLPSDRFFAERPEGSVSTLKIQRTQQEDSAVYLCASSLSAIAGVGEQFFGPGTRLTVL.

J is TRBJ2-2 and V is TRBV6-2 or TRBV6-3, with TRBD2 identical over 8 bases. This CDR3 has 16 amino acids. CDR1 MNHEY and CDR2 SVGEGT come from the germline V gene. V lost 2 bases and J lost 6; bases outside the gene matches: 8. The CDR3 DNA reads TGTGCCAGCAGTTACAGTGGCGGGAGGATCGCCGGGGAGCTGTTTTTT. Protein product: CASSYSGGRIAGELFF.

DNA of the CDR3: TGTGCCAGCAGTCCCACTCGGGGTGAAAAACTGTTTTTT. Translating gives CASSPTRGEKLFF. V gene TRBV12-3 or TRBV12-4 combines with J gene TRBJ1-4; D is uncertain. The CDR3 consists of 13 residues. The ends were cut back, 5 bases at V and 7 bases at J, with 11 bases in the middle.